These 13 T cell receptor beta chains were all obtained from the same sample, sequenced in a study of blood T cell repertoires in COVID-19. Data came from immunoSEQ multiplex PCR; TCRdb stores just in-frame clones and leaves some out. Of under 200,000 clones in the sample, about 86% are singletons; the top ten hold 5.5% to 7%. Material for sequencing was peripheral blood. These receptors were collected from a man aged 50-60 years with active or convalescent COVID-19.

The chain links TRBV6-5 to TRBJ1-1; D call uncertain. Per germline, CDR1 MNHEY and CDR2 SVGAGI. V was pared by 6 bases and J by 4 bases, with 6 bases between. This CDR3 has 11 residues. The CDR3 DNA sequence: TGTGCCAGCAGCCCGTCCACTGAAGCTTTCTTT. As protein: CASSPSTEAFF.

The gene calls are TRBV5-6 and TRBJ2-1; perhaps TRBD2 as D (6 bases). The CDR3 is 15 residues long. Trimming removed 4 bases from V and 10 bases from J, with 21 bases in between. The V gene's germline CDR1 is SGHDT and CDR2 YYEEEE. CDR3 amino acids: CASSGSGGSIREQFF. CDR3 nucleotides: TGTGCCAGCAGCGGCTCCGGGGGTTCAATTAGAGAGCAGTTCTTC.

With respect to this clone: The junction and the germline gene differ at one end; a read error may be behind it. This chain links TRBV11-1 with TRBJ2-1; a weak D match, TRBD2 (5 bases). The V gene's germline CDR1 is SGHAT and CDR2 FQDESV (reference sequence). The CDR3 is made up of 15 amino acids. In DNA, the CDR3 is TGTGCCAGCAGGTTAGCGTCTAGCTCCTACAATGAGCAGTTCTTC. Translated, it gives CASRLASSSYNEQFF.

This sequence joins TRBV24-1 and TRBJ2-5; D may be TRBD2 (5 bases). Trimming left V 4 bases short and J 5 bases short, with 19 bases between. This CDR3 contains 16 residues. The germline CDR1 and CDR2 sequences are KGHDR and SFDVKD. The CDR3 bases are TGTGCCACCAGTGACCCCTTGCCCGGGGTTCGGGAGACCCAGTACTTC. Translating it yields CATSDPLPGVRETQYF.

The chain joins TRBV18 to TRBJ1-5, with no clear D. V was shortened by 6 bases and J by 6 bases, with 12 bases between the two germline ends. Per the germline V gene, CDR1 is KGHSH and CDR2 is LQKENI. The CDR3 has 13 residues. CDR3 amino acids: CASSPGSGQPQHF. The CDR3 DNA reads as TGTGCCAGCTCCCCCGGTTCCGGTCAGCCCCAGCATTTT.

The genes are TRBV7-6 and TRBJ2-1, with TRBD2 identical over 7 bases. CDR1 is SGHVS, CDR2 FNYEAQ, per germline. Trimming removed 5 bases from V and 8 bases from J; junction bases left unmatched: 9. The CDR3 covers 14 residues. CDR3 nucleotides: TGTGCCAGCAGCATAAGAATACGGGAGGATGAGCAGTTCTTC. Protein sequence: CASSIRIREDEQFF.

This clone was observed a handful of times. The chain employs TRBV6-2 or TRBV6-3 and TRBJ2-7, with a tentative D call TRBD1 (5 bases). The V gene lost 3 bases and the J gene lost 3 bases, with 9 bases spanning the gap. Germline V gene sequence: CDR1 MNHEY, CDR2 SVGEGT. The CDR3 is made up of 13 amino acids. CDR3 residues: CASSYLRVYEQYF. Written as DNA, the CDR3 is TGTGCCAGCAGTTATCTCAGGGTCTACGAGCAGTACTTC.

This rearrangement joins TRBV10-3 to TRBJ2-5, with 7 bases fitting TRBD2. This CDR3 contains 15 residues. The germline CDR1 and CDR2 sequences are ENHRY and SYGVKD. The V and J ends lost 3 bases and 2 bases, in that order; junction bases with no gene match: 6. The CDR3 reads CAISEVASGQETQYF. CDR3 coding DNA: TGTGCCATCAGTGAAGTGGCTAGCGGACAAGAGACCCAGTACTTC.

The chain is built from TRBV7-6 and TRBJ2-7; tentatively, D is TRBD1 (6 bases). V lost 1 base, J lost 3 bases, and 13 bases lay in between. CDR1 and CDR2 (germline): SGHVS, FNYEAQ. CDR3 length: 15 amino acids. The CDR3 loop reads CASSLVAGVNYEQYF. DNA of the CDR3: TGTGCCAGCAGCTTAGTGGCAGGGGTCAACTACGAGCAGTACTTC.

This clone was recorded once. The chain couples TRBV10-3 to TRBJ2-2, with TRBD2 identical over 14 bases. Germline V CDR1 and CDR2: ENHRY, SYGVKD. The J segment lost 4 bases and the V segment lost 6 bases, leaving 1 base of the junction unmatched. The CDR3 is 15 amino acids. The CDR3 reads CAIRTSGRGTGELFF. The CDR3 nucleotides read TGTGCCATCAGGACTAGCGGGAGGGGCACCGGGGAGCTGTTTTTT.

This clone was detected only once. V is TRBV19 and J is TRBJ2-1, with 13 nucleotides matching TRBD2. The J segment lost 4 bases and the V segment lost 7 bases, leaving 1 base of the junction unmatched. The CDR3 runs 14 residues. Germline CDR1 reads LNHDA; CDR2 reads SQIVND (reference sequence). The CDR3 here is CASMTSGRYNEQFF. The CDR3, as DNA: TGTGCCAGTATGACTAGCGGGAGGTACAATGAGCAGTTCTTC. The full variable domain, its missing parts supplied by reference TRBV19 and TRBJ2-1, is DGGITQSPKYLFRKEGQNVTLSCEQNLNHDAMYWYRQDPGQGLRLIYYSQIVNDFQKGDIAEGYSVSREKKESFPLTVTSAQKNPTAFYLCASMTSGRYNEQFFGPGTRLTVL.

The chain has TRBV7-6 and TRBJ2-5; D gene uncertain. The CDR3 covers 15 residues. The germline V gene encodes CDR1 SGHVS and CDR2 FNYEAQ. V gave up 0 bases and J gave up 7 bases, with 15 bases separating them. Written as DNA, the CDR3 is TGTGCCAGCAGCTTAGCGCTGGAGTTATCAGCGACCCAGTACTTC. Amino acids: CASSLALELSATQYF.

The chain employs TRBV7-9 and TRBJ2-3, with no clear D. Trimming shortened V by 1 base and J by 4 bases, and 9 bases separated the two germline ends. Per the germline V gene, CDR1 is SEHNR and CDR2 is FQNEAQ (reference sequence). The CDR3 covers 14 residues. The CDR3 region has the DNA TGTGCCAGCAGCTTAGTGGTAGTCGCAGATACGCAGTATTTT. Its protein is CASSLVVVADTQYF. The whole variable domain, remainder taken from reference TRBV7-9 and TRBJ2-3, is DTGVSQNPRHKITKRGQNVTFRCDPISEHNRLYWYRQTLGQGPEFLTYFQNEAQLEKSRLLSDRFSAERPKGSFSTLEIQRTEQGDSAMYLCASSLVVVADTQYFGPGTRLTVL.